This T cell receptor (beta chain) appears in the sequencing data of a study of T-cell memory formation after mild COVID-19. The study's findings and limits: Mainly CM and EM harbored the contracting CD4+ clones; mainly EMRA harbored the CD8+ ones.

This clonotype occurred many times. Its target is unknown. Using its own MiXCR run on the 5' RACE reads, TCRdb lists one record per CDR3 protein. Counted here are 140,000 or so distinct CDR3 sequences, about 6% occurring once; the ten biggest clones make up roughly 1.9%. CDR3 size: 15 residues. The V gene end was trimmed by 6 bases and the J gene end by 0 bases; junction bases not matched to a gene: 3. Germline lookup yields CDR1 SNHLY and CDR2 FYNNEI. This TCR came from an adult woman who had mild COVID-19 (a few samples of this study predate the infection). Cell type and time point are not known. What was sequenced was PBMCs or a T cell subset sorted from them (not recorded which). The chain recombines TRBV2 with TRBJ2-7; TRBD2 aligns across 12 bases. Here the CDR3 DNA reads TGTGCCAGCAGCCAGACTAGCGGGAGCTCCTACGAGCAGTACTTC. This encodes CASSQTSGSSYEQYF.